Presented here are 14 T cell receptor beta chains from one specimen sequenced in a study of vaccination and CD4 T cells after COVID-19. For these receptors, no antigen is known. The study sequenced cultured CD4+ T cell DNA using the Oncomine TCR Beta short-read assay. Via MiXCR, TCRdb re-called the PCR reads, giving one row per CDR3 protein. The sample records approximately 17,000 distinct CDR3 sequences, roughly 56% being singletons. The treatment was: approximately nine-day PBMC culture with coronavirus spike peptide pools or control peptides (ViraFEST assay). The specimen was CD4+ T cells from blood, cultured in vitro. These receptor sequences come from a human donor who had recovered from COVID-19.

DNA of the CDR3: TGTGCCAGCAGCTCGCAATCGACCCTTAGCAATCAGCCCCAGCATTTT. It yields the protein CASSSQSTLSNQPQHF. The chain recombines TRBV7-8 with TRBJ1-5; D not resolved. CDR1 is SGHVS, CDR2 FQNEAQ, per germline. Trimming cost V 4 bases and J 0 bases, with 13 bases left between them. This CDR3 comprises 16 residues.

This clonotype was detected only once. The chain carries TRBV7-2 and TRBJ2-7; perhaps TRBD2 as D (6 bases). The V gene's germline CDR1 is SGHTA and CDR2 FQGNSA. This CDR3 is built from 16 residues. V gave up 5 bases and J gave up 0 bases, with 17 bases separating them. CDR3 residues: CASSPFSSVGSYEQYF. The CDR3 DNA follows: TGTGCCAGCAGCCCATTTTCTAGCGTCGGCTCCTACGAGCAGTACTTC.

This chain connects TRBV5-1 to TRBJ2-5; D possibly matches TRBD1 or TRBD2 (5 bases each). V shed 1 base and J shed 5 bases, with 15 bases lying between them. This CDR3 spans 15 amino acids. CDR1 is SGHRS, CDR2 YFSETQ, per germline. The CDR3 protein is CASSLSLGERETQYF. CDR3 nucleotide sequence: TGCGCCAGCAGCTTGTCTCTAGGGGAGCGGGAGACCCAGTACTTC.

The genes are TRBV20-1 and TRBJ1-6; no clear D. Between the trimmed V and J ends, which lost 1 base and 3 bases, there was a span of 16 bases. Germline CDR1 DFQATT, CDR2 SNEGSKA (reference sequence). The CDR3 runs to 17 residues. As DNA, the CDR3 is TGCAGTGCTAGAGCGTGGGTGGAGGGCTTCTATAATTCACCCCTCCACTTT. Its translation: CSARAWVEGFYNSPLHF.

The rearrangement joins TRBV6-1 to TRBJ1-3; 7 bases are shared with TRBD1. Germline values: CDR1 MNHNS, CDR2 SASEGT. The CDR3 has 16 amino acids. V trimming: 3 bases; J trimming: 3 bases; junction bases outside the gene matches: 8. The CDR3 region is CASSDWVRGYGNTIYF. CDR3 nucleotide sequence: TGTGCCAGCAGTGATTGGGTCAGGGGGTATGGAAACACCATATATTTT.

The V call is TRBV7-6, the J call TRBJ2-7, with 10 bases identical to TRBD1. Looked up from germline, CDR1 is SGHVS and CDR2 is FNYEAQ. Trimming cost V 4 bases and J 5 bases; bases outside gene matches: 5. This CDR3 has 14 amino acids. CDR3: CASSWGQGIDEQYF. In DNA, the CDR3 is TGTGCCAGCAGCTGGGGACAGGGGATTGACGAGCAGTACTTC.

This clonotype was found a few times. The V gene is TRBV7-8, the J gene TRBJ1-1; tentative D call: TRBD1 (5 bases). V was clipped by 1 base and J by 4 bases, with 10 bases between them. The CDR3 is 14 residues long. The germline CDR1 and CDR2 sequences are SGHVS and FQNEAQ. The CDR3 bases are TGTGCCAGCAGCTTAGGAGGGGTGAGCACTGAAGCTTTCTTT. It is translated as CASSLGGVSTEAFF.

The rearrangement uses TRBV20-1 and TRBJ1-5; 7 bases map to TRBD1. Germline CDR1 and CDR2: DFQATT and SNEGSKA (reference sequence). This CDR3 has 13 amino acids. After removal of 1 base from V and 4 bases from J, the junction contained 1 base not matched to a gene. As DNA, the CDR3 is TGCAGTGCTAGAGGGGACAGAAATCAGCCCCAGCATTTT. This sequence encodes CSARGDRNQPQHF.

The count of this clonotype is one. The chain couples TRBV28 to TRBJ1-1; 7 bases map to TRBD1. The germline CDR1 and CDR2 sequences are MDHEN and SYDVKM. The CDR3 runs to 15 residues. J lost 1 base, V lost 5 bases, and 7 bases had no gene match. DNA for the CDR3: TGTGCCAGCAGTCCCGGCGACAGGGCGAACACTGAAGCTTTCTTT. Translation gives CASSPGDRANTEAFF.

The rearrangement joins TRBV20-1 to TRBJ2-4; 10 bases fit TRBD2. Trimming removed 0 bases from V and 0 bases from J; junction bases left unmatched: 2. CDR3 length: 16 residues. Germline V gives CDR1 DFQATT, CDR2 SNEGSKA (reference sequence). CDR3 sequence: CSARELAGLAKNIQYF. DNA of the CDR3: TGCAGTGCTAGAGAACTAGCGGGATTAGCCAAAAACATTCAGTACTTC.

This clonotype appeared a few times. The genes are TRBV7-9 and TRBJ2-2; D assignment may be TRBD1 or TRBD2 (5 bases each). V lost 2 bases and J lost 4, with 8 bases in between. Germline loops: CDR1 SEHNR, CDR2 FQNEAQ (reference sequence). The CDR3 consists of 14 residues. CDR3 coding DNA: TGTGCCAGCAGCTTATCAGGGACCACCGGGGAGCTGTTTTTT. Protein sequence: CASSLSGTTGELFF.

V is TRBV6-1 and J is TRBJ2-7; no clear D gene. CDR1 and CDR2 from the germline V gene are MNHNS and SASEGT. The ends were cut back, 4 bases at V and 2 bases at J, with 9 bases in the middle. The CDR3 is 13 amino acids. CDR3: CASSGNLPYEQYF. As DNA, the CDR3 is TGTGCCAGCAGTGGGAACCTACCCTACGAGCAGTACTTC.

The CDR3 DNA is TGCAGTGCCGGTAGTATCGCAGATACGCAGTATTTT. It yields the protein CSAGSIADTQYF. This chain joins TRBV20-1 and TRBJ2-3; D gene ambiguous. The V end lost 6 bases, the J end lost 4 bases, and 11 bases lay between the germline ends. Germline values: CDR1 DFQATT, CDR2 SNEGSKA (reference sequence). There are 12 residues in the CDR3.

CDR3 amino acids: CASSYSASGRAFSYNEQFF. CDR3 nucleotides: TGTGCCAGCAGTTACTCGGCTAGCGGGAGGGCCTTTAGCTACAATGAGCAGTTCTTC. The genes are TRBV6-2 or TRBV6-3 and TRBJ2-1; TRBD2 matches at 12 bases. The germline CDR1 and CDR2 sequences are MNHEY and SVGEGT. The CDR3 covers 19 residues. Trimming cost V 0 bases and J 3 bases; bases outside gene matches: 9.